This is a list of T cell receptor beta chains from one sample in a study of CD8 T cells in Susac syndrome. TCRdb re-called the immunoSEQ multiplex PCR reads through MiXCR, storing one row per CDR3 protein. The sample shows about 300,000 distinct CDR3 sequences, about 89% of them seen only once. The sample taken for sequencing was CD8+ T cells from PBMCs. These receptors all come from a human donor with multiple sclerosis. CDR3s include the opening cysteine and the closing phenylalanine or tryptophan. A D gene is named only where the DNA matches it firmly. Clone size is shown for a subset of rows, as once, few, many or a class of expanded clone.

j_call v_call clone_size d_call cdr3_aa cdr3_nt
TRBJ2-5 TRBV2 . . CASATGTPLTETQYF TGTGCCAGCGCTACAGGGACTCCACTGACAGAGACCCAGTACTTC
TRBJ2-5 TRBV9 . TRBD2 CASRGGEETQYF TGTGCCAGCCGCGGGGGAGAAGAGACCCAGTACTTC
TRBJ2-1 TRBV7-2 . TRBD2 CASSFPGLAGNEQFF TGTGCCAGCAGCTTCCCGGGACTAGCGGGGAATGAGCAGTTCTTC
TRBJ2-1 TRBV27 . . CASSLGPGDEQFF TGTGCCAGCAGTTTGGGTCCGGGGGATGAGCAGTTCTTC
TRBJ2-3 TRBV6-2/TRBV6-3 . TRBD2 CASSDGLAERGYDSTDTQYF TGTGCCAGCAGCGATGGACTAGCGGAACGGGGGTATGATAGCACAGATACGCAGTATTTT
TRBJ2-2 TRBV27 . . CASSLTVANTGELFF TGTGCCAGCAGTTTGACAGTAGCGAACACCGGGGAGCTGTTTTTT
TRBJ2-1 TRBV7-2 . TRBD2 CASSPDGRVFSYNEQFF TGTGCCAGCAGCCCTGACGGGAGGGTCTTCTCCTACAATGAGCAGTTCTTC
TRBJ1-2 TRBV5-4 . . CASSPNQGFQGYGYTF TGTGCCAGCAGCCCAAACCAGGGTTTCCAGGGCTATGGCTACACCTTC
TRBJ2-7 TRBV6-5 . TRBD1 CASSYRQGGTYEQYF TGTGCCAGCAGTTACCGACAGGGGGGCACCTACGAGCAGTACTTC
TRBJ1-5 TRBV4-1 . . CASSQDPGGDIEPQHF TGCGCCAGCAGCCAAGATCCGGGGGGGGACATCGAGCCCCAGCATTTT
TRBJ2-2 TRBV27 . TRBD2 CASSATSGRAGELFF TGTGCCAGCAGTGCTACTAGCGGGAGGGCCGGGGAGCTGTTTTTT
TRBJ2-2 TRBV6-5 few . CASSNSGTPNTGELFF TGTGCCAGCAGTAACTCCGGGACTCCCAACACCGGGGAGCTGTTTTTT
TRBJ1-4 TRBV10-3 . . CAIRGELNEKLFF TGTGCCATCAGGGGAGAACTTAATGAAAAACTGTTTTTT
TRBJ1-1 TRBV14 . . CASSQYAEAFF TGTGCCAGCAGCCAATACGCTGAAGCTTTCTTT
TRBJ1-3 TRBV20-1 . . CSARGGGGNTIYF TGCAGTGCTAGAGGAGGGGGAGGCAACACCATATATTTT
TRBJ2-1 TRBV10-2 once TRBD2 CASRGAGGLHNEQFF TGCGCCAGCAGGGGAGCGGGAGGGCTACACAATGAGCAGTTCTTC
TRBJ2-7 TRBV25-1 . TRBD1 CASIGQGRSGTYEQYF TGTGCCAGCATTGGACAGGGCCGCTCAGGCACTTACGAGCAGTACTTC
TRBJ2-5 TRBV18 few . CASSPQETQYF TGTGCCAGCTCACCACAAGAGACCCAGTACTTC
TRBJ2-1 TRBV7-9 . . CASSPSGVGYNEQFF TGTGCCAGCAGCCCGTCGGGGGTGGGCTACAATGAGCAGTTCTTC
TRBJ1-1 TRBV7-3 . TRBD1 CASGEDRGTEAFF TGTGCCAGCGGGGAAGACAGGGGCACTGAAGCTTTCTTT
TRBJ2-1 TRBV23-1 . TRBD2 CASSQFESGTSGGGSYNEQFF TGCGCCAGCAGTCAATTTGAAAGCGGGACTAGCGGAGGAGGCTCCTACAATGAGCAGTTCTTC
TRBJ1-4 TRBV30 . . CAWDRATNEKLFF TGTGCCTGGGACCGAGCAACTAATGAAAAACTGTTTTTT
TRBJ2-7 TRBV2 . . CASSGAEAPYEQYF TGTGCCAGCAGTGGGGCCGAAGCCCCTTACGAGCAGTACTTC
TRBJ2-3 TRBV6-5 . . CASSYTLQGTSTDTQYF TGTGCCAGCAGTTACACTCTCCAGGGAACTAGCACAGATACGCAGTATTTT
TRBJ1-5 TRBV15 . TRBD1 CATRRTGNSNQPQHF TGTGCCACCAGGAGGACAGGGAATAGCAATCAGCCCCAGCATTTT
TRBJ2-3 TRBV5-1 . TRBD2 CASSSEPGLAWDTQYF TGCGCCAGCAGCTCGGAACCGGGACTAGCCTGGGATACGCAGTATTTT
TRBJ2-7 TRBV18 once . CATQSGQDDSYEQYF TGTGCCACCCAAAGCGGGCAGGACGACTCCTACGAGCAGTACTTC
TRBJ1-5 TRBV12-3/TRBV12-4 . . CASGGTDYSNQPQHF TGTGCCAGCGGTGGGACTGACTATAGCAATCAGCCCCAGCATTTT